This T cell receptor beta chain came from a study of blood T cell repertoires in COVID-19. Study overall: Sites in the United States, Italy and Spain provided acute and convalescent COVID-19 samples. The analysed material was cDNA or gDNA that came from T cells, B-cell-depleted T cells, or PBMCs.

With 5 bases removed from V and 0 bases from J, the gap between germline ends came to 12 bases. This CDR3 contains 15 residues. Germline CDR1 and CDR2: MDHEN and SYDVKM. TCRdb's copy holds only in-frame clones and misses some; the assay was immunoSEQ multiplex PCR. Of around 69,000 clones listed, over 80% were seen once; the top ten hold less than 2%. V gene TRBV28 combines with J gene TRBJ2-3; possible D gene TRBD2, 7 bases. This sequence was found in an older woman with acute or convalescent COVID-19. What was sequenced was peripheral blood. CDR3 region: CASSLRGPSTDTQYF. CDR3 nucleotides: TGTGCCAGCAGTCTGCGGGGGCCAAGCACAGATACGCAGTATTTT. Based on the CDR3 plus reference TRBV28 and TRBJ2-3, the full variable domain is DVKVTQSSRYLVKRTGEKVFLECVQDMDHENMFWYRQDPGLGLRLIYFSYDVKMKEKGDIPEGYSVSREKKERFSLILESASTNQTSMYLCASSLRGPSTDTQYFGPGTRLTVL.